Shown below are 13 T cell receptor beta chains from a single sample sequenced in a study of T cell repertoires in cytomegalovirus infection. These receptors are not linked to any known antigen. Using its own MiXCR run on the reads, TCRdb lists one record per CDR3 protein. This table has about 110,000 distinct CDR3 sequences, roughly two fifths appearing once. Sequenced material: CD8+ T cells from cultured PBMCs, taken from culture after CMV antigen stimulation. The receptors derive from a human donor in good health (CMV status not recorded). Some clones in this sample may be carry-over from other donors' samples.

The chain has TRBV19 and TRBJ1-1; no firm D call. The CDR3 runs to 14 residues. V lost 0 bases, J lost 8 bases, and 13 bases lay in between. Germline CDR1 LNHDA, CDR2 SQIVND (reference sequence). CDR3 sequence: CASSIDWRGTEAFF. In DNA form, the CDR3 reads TGTGCCAGTAGTATAGATTGGCGGGGAACCGAAGCTTTCTTT.

CDR3 region: CASSLSYGVGDEKLFF. CDR3 in DNA: TGTGCCAGCAGTTTGAGTTACGGGGTTGGAGATGAAAAACTGTTTTTT. This rearrangement joins TRBV27 to TRBJ1-4; no firm D call. Germline lookup yields CDR1 MNHEY and CDR2 SMNVEV (reference sequence). Deletions cut 3 bases from V and 6 bases from J, with 17 bases between. This CDR3 spans 16 amino acids.

The chain has TRBV6-1 and TRBJ2-3, with D perhaps TRBD1 (6 bases). The CDR3 is 13 residues long. Germline V gives CDR1 MNHNS, CDR2 SASEGT. The ends were cut back, 4 bases at V and 6 bases at J, with 11 bases in the middle. The CDR3 sequence: CASSVWDTDTQYF. The CDR3, as DNA: TGTGCCAGCAGTGTCTGGGACACCGATACGCAGTATTTT.

This chain connects TRBV29-1 to TRBJ2-1; 9 nucleotides agree with TRBD2. This CDR3 contains 17 residues. Germline values: CDR1 SQVTM, CDR2 ANQGSEA. Trimming at V came to 3 bases and at J to 4 bases, leaving 13 bases not matched to a gene. The CDR3 DNA is TGCAGCGTTGATGGGCTAGCGGGGCCTAACAGATACAATGAGCAGTTCTTC. This sequence encodes CSVDGLAGPNRYNEQFF.

The gene calls are TRBV12-3 or TRBV12-4 and TRBJ2-3; D call uncertain. V shed 4 bases and J shed 0 bases, with 11 bases lying between them. CDR3 length: 15 amino acids. CDR3 nucleotides: TGTGCCAGCAGTTATAGCATTGCCAGCACAGATACGCAGTATTTT. Translation gives CASSYSIASTDTQYF.

The chain recombines TRBV18 with TRBJ2-7; D is possibly TRBD1 (6 bases). Trimming shortened V by 1 base and J by 3 bases, and 16 bases separated the two germline ends. CDR3 length: 16 amino acids. In germline, CDR1 is KGHSH, CDR2 LQKENI. The CDR3 DNA reads TGTGCCAGCTCACCACAGGGGTTCACAGGGAACTACGAGCAGTACTTC. It codes for CASSPQGFTGNYEQYF.

V usage is TRBV2 and J usage is TRBJ2-7, with 10 bases identical to TRBD1. Trimming removed 6 bases from V and 6 bases from J; junction bases left unmatched: 5. Germline V CDR1 and CDR2: SNHLY, FYNNEI. The CDR3 consists of 13 residues. CDR3 loop: CASRETGGSEQYF. CDR3 bases: TGTGCCAGCAGAGAGACAGGGGGCTCCGAGCAGTACTTC. Filled out from reference TRBV2 and TRBJ2-7, the complete variable domain reads EPEVTQTPSHQVTQMGQEVILRCVPISNHLYFYWYRQILGQKVEFLVSFYNNEISEKSEIFDDQFSVERPDGSNFTLKIRSTKLEDSAMYFCASRETGGSEQYFGPGTRLTVT.

In its sample, this clonotype was seen a few times. The chain recombines TRBV19 with TRBJ1-3; D not certain. Per the germline V gene, CDR1 is LNHDA and CDR2 is SQIVND (reference sequence). Between the trimmed V and J ends, which lost 8 bases and 0 bases, there was a span of 17 bases. The CDR3 spans 16 residues. The CDR3 is CASSPYRALSGNTIYF. The CDR3 bases are TGTGCCAGTTCACCCTATCGAGCCCTCTCTGGAAACACCATATATTTT.

The rearrangement joins TRBV7-2 to TRBJ1-5; 7 bases map to TRBD1. The J call may be wrong; the DNA end is better matched by TRBJ2-3. The CDR3 spans 16 residues. The V gene's germline CDR1 is SGHTA and CDR2 FQGNSA. DNA of the CDR3: TGTGCCAGCAGCTTAACCGACAGGGCCGGGCATCAGCCCCAGTATTTT. Translated: CASSLTDRAGHQPQYF.

This clonotype was observed a handful of times. V usage is TRBV12-3 or TRBV12-4 and J usage is TRBJ2-5, with D hard to call. CDR3 size: 13 residues. The V end was cut by 7 bases, the J end by 5 bases, with 14 bases between. CDR3: CASTLAPSETQYF. The CDR3 bases are TGTGCCAGCACCCTCGCCCCCAGCGAGACCCAGTACTTC.

The chain carries TRBV4-1 and TRBJ1-1; D is unresolved. Per germline, CDR1 MGHRA and CDR2 YSYEKL. There are 15 residues in the CDR3. V shed 2 bases and J shed 5 bases, with 15 bases lying between them. The CDR3, as DNA: TGCGCCAGCAGCCAAAGCCCCTACCTTGGGACTGAAGCTTTCTTT. Protein: CASSQSPYLGTEAFF.

This clonotype has only a few counts. The chain has TRBV4-1 and TRBJ1-2, with D tentatively TRBD1 (5 bases). Germline V gene lookup returns CDR1 MGHRA and CDR2 YSYEKL. V dropped 1 base and J dropped 4 bases, with 13 bases sitting between them. The CDR3 has 15 amino acids. For the CDR3, the DNA is TGCGCCAGCAGCCAAGGGGCAGGGAAACTCTATGGCTACACCTTC. Translation gives CASSQGAGKLYGYTF.

This clonotype was seen many times. V gene TRBV7-6 combines with J gene TRBJ1-1; perhaps TRBD1 as D (6 bases). The V and J ends lost 4 bases and 4 bases respectively, with 13 bases between them. The length of the CDR3 is 14 residues. Germline V lookup: CDR1 SGHVS, CDR2 FNYEAQ. The CDR3 sequence is CASSSGGGVTEAFF. The CDR3 DNA reads as TGTGCCAGCAGCTCGGGGGGCGGGGTCACTGAAGCTTTCTTT.